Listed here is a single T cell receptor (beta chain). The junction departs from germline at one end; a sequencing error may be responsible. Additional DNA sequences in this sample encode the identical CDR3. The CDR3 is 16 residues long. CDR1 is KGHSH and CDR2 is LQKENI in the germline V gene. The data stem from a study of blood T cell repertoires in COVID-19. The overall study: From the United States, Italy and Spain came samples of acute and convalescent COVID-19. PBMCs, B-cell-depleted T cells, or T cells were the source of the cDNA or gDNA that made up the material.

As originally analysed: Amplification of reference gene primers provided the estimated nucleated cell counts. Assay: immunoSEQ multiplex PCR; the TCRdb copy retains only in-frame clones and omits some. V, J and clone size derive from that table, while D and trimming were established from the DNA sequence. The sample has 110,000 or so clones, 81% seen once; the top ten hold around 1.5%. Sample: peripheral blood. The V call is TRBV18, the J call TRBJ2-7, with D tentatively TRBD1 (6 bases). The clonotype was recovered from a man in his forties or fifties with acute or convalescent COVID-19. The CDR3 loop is CASSPPGQGSPYEQYF. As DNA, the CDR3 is TGTGCTAGCTCACCACCGGGGCAGGGGTCCCCCTACGAGCAGTACTTC.